Listed below are T cell receptor beta chains from one sample, sequenced in a study of Ad26.COV2.S vaccination and SARS-CoV-2 variants. Clones were sequenced by immunoSEQ multiplex PCR, and TCRdb holds only the in-frame ones, with some missing. The sample records about 350,000 clones, 92% being singletons. Material: peripheral blood, obtained after recovery from COVID-19. The receptors come from a human donor who had recovered from COVID-19. The conserved cysteine and the conserved F or W are not part of the CDR3 here. Fields, in order: V gene, clone size, J gene, CDR3 protein. The size entry is marked missing in some rows and otherwise reads once, few, many or a size class.

V gene: TRBV6-2/TRBV6-3; clone size: few; J gene: TRBJ1-1; CDR3 protein: ASSYSGTVEAF
V gene: TRBV7-8; clone size: -; J gene: TRBJ1-1; CDR3 protein: ASSLRDRNTEAF
V gene: TRBV6-5; clone size: -; J gene: TRBJ1-1; CDR3 protein: ASSSQGAGTEAF
V gene: TRBV9; clone size: -; J gene: TRBJ1-5; CDR3 protein: ASSANSRGPPHALSNQPQH
V gene: TRBV4-3; clone size: -; J gene: TRBJ1-1; CDR3 protein: ASSPRYEGVVAF
V gene: TRBV27; clone size: -; J gene: TRBJ1-6; CDR3 protein: ASSLSIGRGSSYNSPLH
V gene: TRBV19; clone size: -; J gene: TRBJ1-4; CDR3 protein: ASSIGDRGANEKLF
V gene: TRBV7-9; clone size: few; J gene: TRBJ1-1; CDR3 protein: ASSLASVV
V gene: TRBV5-5; clone size: -; J gene: TRBJ1-4; CDR3 protein: ASSSYGQATNEKLF
V gene: TRBV6-6; clone size: -; J gene: TRBJ1-1; CDR3 protein: ASTPDTDRRTEAF
V gene: TRBV7-6; clone size: -; J gene: TRBJ2-5; CDR3 protein: ASSLARLAPETQY
V gene: TRBV3-1/TRBV3-2; clone size: once; J gene: TRBJ1-4; CDR3 protein: ASSQRGTFNEKLF
V gene: TRBV5-6; clone size: -; J gene: TRBJ1-2; CDR3 protein: ASSLVSTARNYGYT
V gene: TRBV7-9; clone size: -; J gene: TRBJ1-5; CDR3 protein: ASSKTGGASMGNQPQH
V gene: TRBV7-7; clone size: -; J gene: TRBJ2-5; CDR3 protein: ASSLAPPPETQY
V gene: TRBV29-1; clone size: -; J gene: TRBJ1-1; CDR3 protein: SVSGVGTEAF
V gene: TRBV6-6; clone size: -; J gene: TRBJ2-1; CDR3 protein: ASEPTRAYNEQF
V gene: TRBV6-5; clone size: -; J gene: TRBJ2-1; CDR3 protein: ASEDSLRGNEQF
V gene: TRBV4-1; clone size: -; J gene: TRBJ1-2; CDR3 protein: ASSQDQGPYGYT
V gene: TRBV29-1; clone size: -; J gene: TRBJ2-5; CDR3 protein: SVAPGQAPQY
V gene: TRBV12-3/TRBV12-4; clone size: -; J gene: TRBJ2-7; CDR3 protein: ASSRNSYEQY
V gene: TRBV3-1/TRBV3-2; clone size: -; J gene: TRBJ1-1; CDR3 protein: ASSPTRTEEEAF
V gene: TRBV5-1; clone size: -; J gene: TRBJ2-3; CDR3 protein: ASSFSQTQDTQY
V gene: TRBV29-1; clone size: once; J gene: TRBJ2-5; CDR3 protein: SVRTAQETQY
V gene: TRBV5-4; clone size: -; J gene: TRBJ2-5; CDR3 protein: ASSPGTSGPGETQY
V gene: TRBV12-3/TRBV12-4; clone size: once; J gene: TRBJ2-1; CDR3 protein: ASRYSSPNEQF
V gene: TRBV11-3; clone size: -; J gene: TRBJ2-3; CDR3 protein: ASSRSGAGGYTDTQY
V gene: TRBV9; clone size: -; J gene: TRBJ2-7; CDR3 protein: ASSPPGEVEQY
V gene: TRBV14; clone size: -; J gene: TRBJ1-2; CDR3 protein: ASSQENRERGYT
V gene: TRBV19; clone size: -; J gene: TRBJ1-5; CDR3 protein: ASSIGLDQPQH
V gene: TRBV7-9; clone size: once; J gene: TRBJ2-1; CDR3 protein: ASSLGQGRTYNEQF
V gene: TRBV2; clone size: once; J gene: TRBJ1-1; CDR3 protein: AMGTGSFMNTEAF
V gene: TRBV11-2; clone size: -; J gene: TRBJ1-1; CDR3 protein: ASSSLGGLSTEAF
V gene: TRBV27; clone size: once; J gene: TRBJ2-2; CDR3 protein: ASSTGLNTGELF
V gene: TRBV18; clone size: -; J gene: TRBJ2-7; CDR3 protein: ASSPLSGTQSYEQY
V gene: TRBV2; clone size: -; J gene: TRBJ1-6; CDR3 protein: ASGAEQNSPLH
V gene: TRBV7-9; clone size: -; J gene: TRBJ1-1; CDR3 protein: ASSLLHTEAF
V gene: TRBV9; clone size: -; J gene: TRBJ2-7; CDR3 protein: ASSDRDRGYEQY
V gene: TRBV11-2; clone size: -; J gene: TRBJ2-6; CDR3 protein: ASSLRTGDGANVLT
V gene: TRBV5-1; clone size: -; J gene: TRBJ2-7; CDR3 protein: ASRLVTGPLYEQY
V gene: TRBV6-5; clone size: once; J gene: TRBJ2-7; CDR3 protein: ASSRLGASYEQY
V gene: TRBV5-1; clone size: -; J gene: TRBJ1-1; CDR3 protein: ADTTGTGSGTEAF
V gene: TRBV13; clone size: -; J gene: TRBJ1-6; CDR3 protein: ASSLGASNSPLH
V gene: TRBV6-5; clone size: -; J gene: TRBJ1-1; CDR3 protein: ASSYSNRGREAF
V gene: TRBV25-1; clone size: -; J gene: TRBJ2-5; CDR3 protein: ASSGWTNQETQY
V gene: TRBV6-2/TRBV6-3; clone size: -; J gene: TRBJ2-3; CDR3 protein: ASSYREGTDTQY
V gene: TRBV19; clone size: -; J gene: TRBJ2-7; CDR3 protein: ASSIQGERREQY
V gene: TRBV7-9; clone size: -; J gene: TRBJ2-7; CDR3 protein: ASSSHRAYEQY
V gene: TRBV14; clone size: -; J gene: TRBJ2-7; CDR3 protein: ASSPASYEQY
V gene: TRBV19; clone size: few; J gene: TRBJ1-5; CDR3 protein: ASSPEWGQPQH
V gene: TRBV19; clone size: -; J gene: TRBJ2-1; CDR3 protein: ASSWQGAYNEQF
V gene: TRBV5-1; clone size: -; J gene: TRBJ2-2; CDR3 protein: ASSSPYANTGELF
V gene: TRBV29-1; clone size: -; J gene: TRBJ1-1; CDR3 protein: SVPIGTEAF
V gene: TRBV19; clone size: few; J gene: TRBJ1-2; CDR3 protein: ASTEANYGYT
V gene: TRBV2; clone size: -; J gene: TRBJ2-1; CDR3 protein: ASLGATLSYNEQF